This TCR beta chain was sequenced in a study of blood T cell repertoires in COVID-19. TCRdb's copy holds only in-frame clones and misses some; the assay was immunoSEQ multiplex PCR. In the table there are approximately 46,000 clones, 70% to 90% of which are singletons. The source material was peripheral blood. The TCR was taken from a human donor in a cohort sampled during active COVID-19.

DNA for the CDR3: TGTGCCAGCAGCTTAGATTCCGGGAACACTGAAGCTTTCTTT. Translation: CASSLDSGNTEAFF. The genes are TRBV7-6 and TRBJ1-1, with D hard to call. The CDR3 consists of 14 residues. V was cut by 1 base and J by 1 base, with 7 bases left in between. CDR1 is SGHVS and CDR2 is FNYEAQ in the germline V gene. The full variable domain, its missing parts supplied by reference TRBV7-6 and TRBJ1-1, is GAGVSQSPRYKVTKRGQDVALRCDPISGHVSLYWYRQALGQGPEFLTYFNYEAQQDKSGLPNDRFSAERPEGSISTLTIQRTEQRDSAMYRCASSLDSGNTEAFFGQGTRLTVV.